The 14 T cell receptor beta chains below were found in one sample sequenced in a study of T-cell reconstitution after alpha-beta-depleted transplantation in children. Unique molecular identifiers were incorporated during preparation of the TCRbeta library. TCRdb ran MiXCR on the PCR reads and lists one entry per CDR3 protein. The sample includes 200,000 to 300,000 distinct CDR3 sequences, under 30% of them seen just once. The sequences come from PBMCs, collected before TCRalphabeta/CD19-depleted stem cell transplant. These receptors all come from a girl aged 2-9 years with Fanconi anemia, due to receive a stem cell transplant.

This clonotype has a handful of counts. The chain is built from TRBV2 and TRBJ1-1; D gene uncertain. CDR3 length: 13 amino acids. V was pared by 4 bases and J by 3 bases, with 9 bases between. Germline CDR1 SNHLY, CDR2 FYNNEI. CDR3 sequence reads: CASSGVVDTEAFF. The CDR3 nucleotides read TGTGCCAGCAGTGGAGTAGTTGACACTGAAGCTTTCTTT.

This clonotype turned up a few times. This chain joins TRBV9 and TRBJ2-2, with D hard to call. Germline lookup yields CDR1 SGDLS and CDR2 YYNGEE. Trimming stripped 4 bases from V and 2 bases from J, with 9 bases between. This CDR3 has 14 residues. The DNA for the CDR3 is TGTGCCAGCAGCCCCCGTTTTAACACCGGGGAGCTGTTTTTT. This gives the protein CASSPRFNTGELFF.

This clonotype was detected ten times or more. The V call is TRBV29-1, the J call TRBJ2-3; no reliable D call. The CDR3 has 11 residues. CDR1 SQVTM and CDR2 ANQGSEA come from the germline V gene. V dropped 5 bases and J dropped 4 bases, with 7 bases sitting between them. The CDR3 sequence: CSVHIADTQYF. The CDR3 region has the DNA TGCAGCGTTCATATTGCAGATACGCAGTATTTT.

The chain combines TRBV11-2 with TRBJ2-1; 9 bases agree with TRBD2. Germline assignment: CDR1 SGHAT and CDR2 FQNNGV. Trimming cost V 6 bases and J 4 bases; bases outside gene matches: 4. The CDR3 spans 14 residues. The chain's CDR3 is CASSRSGRYNEQFF. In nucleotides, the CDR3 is TGTGCCAGCAGTCGTAGCGGGAGATACAATGAGCAGTTCTTC. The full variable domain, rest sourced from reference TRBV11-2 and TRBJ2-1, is EAGVAQSPRYKIIEKRQSVAFWCNPISGHATLYWYQQILGQGPKLLIQFQNNGVVDDSQLPKDRFSAERLKGVDSTLKIQPAKLEDSAVYLCASSRSGRYNEQFFGPGTRLTVL.

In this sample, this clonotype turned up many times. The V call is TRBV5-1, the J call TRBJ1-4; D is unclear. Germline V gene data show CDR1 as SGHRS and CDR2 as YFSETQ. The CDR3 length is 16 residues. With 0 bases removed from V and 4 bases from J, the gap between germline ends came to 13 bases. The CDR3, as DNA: TGCGCCAGCAGCTTGGATGTACATCGGGGTAATGAAAAACTGTTTTTT. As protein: CASSLDVHRGNEKLFF.

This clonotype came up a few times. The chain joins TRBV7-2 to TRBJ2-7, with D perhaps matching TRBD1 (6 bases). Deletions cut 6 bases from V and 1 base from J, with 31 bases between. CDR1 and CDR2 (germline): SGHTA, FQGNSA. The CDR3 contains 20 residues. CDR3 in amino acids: CASSLRGRGMVSLKSYEQYF. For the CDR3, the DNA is TGTGCCAGCAGTTTGCGAGGCAGGGGAATGGTATCCTTGAAATCCTACGAGCAGTACTTC. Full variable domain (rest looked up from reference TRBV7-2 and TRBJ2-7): GAGVSQSPSNKVTEKGKDVELRCDPISGHTALYWYRQSLGQGLEFLIYFQGNSAPDKSGLPSDRFSAERTGGSVSTLTIQRTQQEDSAVYLCASSLRGRGMVSLKSYEQYFGPGTRLTVT.

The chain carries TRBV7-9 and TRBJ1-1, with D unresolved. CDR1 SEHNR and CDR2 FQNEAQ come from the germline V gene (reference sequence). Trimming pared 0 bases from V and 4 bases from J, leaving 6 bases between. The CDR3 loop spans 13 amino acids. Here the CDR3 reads CASSLAGLTEAFF. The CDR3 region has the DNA TGTGCCAGCAGCTTAGCAGGGCTCACTGAAGCTTTCTTT.

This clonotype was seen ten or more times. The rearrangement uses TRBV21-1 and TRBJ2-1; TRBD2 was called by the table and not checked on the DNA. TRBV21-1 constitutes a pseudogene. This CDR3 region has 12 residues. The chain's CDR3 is CASSKWRAQQFF. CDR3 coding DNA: TGTGCCAGCAGCAAATGGAGGGCCCAGCAGTTCTTC.

The CDR3 region has the DNA TGTGCCAGCAGTTCCGTTCCGGGACTAGCGGGAAAAGATACGCAGTATTTT. Its protein is CASSSVPGLAGKDTQYF. The rearrangement joins TRBV27 to TRBJ2-3; 13 bases match TRBD2. Germline trimming cut 4 bases from V and 5 bases from J; bases unmatched to any gene: 9. Per germline, CDR1 MNHEY and CDR2 SMNVEV (reference sequence). There are 17 residues in the CDR3.

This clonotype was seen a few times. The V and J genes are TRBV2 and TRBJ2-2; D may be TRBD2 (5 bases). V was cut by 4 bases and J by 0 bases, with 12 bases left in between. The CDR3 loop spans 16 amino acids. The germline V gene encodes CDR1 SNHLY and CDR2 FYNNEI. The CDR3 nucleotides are TGTGCCAGCAGTGGGCGGGTTAGCGCGAACACCGGGGAGCTGTTTTTT. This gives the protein CASSGRVSANTGELFF.

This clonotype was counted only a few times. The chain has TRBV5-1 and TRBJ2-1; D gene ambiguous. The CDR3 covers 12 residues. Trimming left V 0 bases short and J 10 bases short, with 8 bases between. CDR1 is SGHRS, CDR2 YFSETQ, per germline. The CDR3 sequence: CASSLEGLEQFF. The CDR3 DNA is TGCGCCAGCAGCTTGGAAGGGCTAGAGCAGTTCTTC.

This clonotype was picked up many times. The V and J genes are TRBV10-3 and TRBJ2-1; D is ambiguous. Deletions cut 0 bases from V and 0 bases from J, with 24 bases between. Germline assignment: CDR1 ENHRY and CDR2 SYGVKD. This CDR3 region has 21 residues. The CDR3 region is CAISESEMGSYSLFSYNEQFF. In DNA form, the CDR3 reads TGTGCCATCAGTGAGTCGGAGATGGGGTCCTATTCCCTCTTCTCCTACAATGAGCAGTTCTTC.

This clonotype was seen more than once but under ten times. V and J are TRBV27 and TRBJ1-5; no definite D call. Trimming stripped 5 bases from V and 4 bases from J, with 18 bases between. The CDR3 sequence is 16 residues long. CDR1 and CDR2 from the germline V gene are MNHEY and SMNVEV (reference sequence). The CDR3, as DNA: TGTGCCAGCAGTGCCTCGACATCACTGGCAAATCAGCCCCAGCATTTT. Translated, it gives CASSASTSLANQPQHF.

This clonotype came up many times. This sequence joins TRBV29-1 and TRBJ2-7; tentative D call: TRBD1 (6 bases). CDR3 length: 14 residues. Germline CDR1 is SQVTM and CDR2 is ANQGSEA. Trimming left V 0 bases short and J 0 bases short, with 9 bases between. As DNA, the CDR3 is TGCAGCGTTGAAGAGGGGGCCTCCTCCTACGAGCAGTACTTC. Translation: CSVEEGASSYEQYF.